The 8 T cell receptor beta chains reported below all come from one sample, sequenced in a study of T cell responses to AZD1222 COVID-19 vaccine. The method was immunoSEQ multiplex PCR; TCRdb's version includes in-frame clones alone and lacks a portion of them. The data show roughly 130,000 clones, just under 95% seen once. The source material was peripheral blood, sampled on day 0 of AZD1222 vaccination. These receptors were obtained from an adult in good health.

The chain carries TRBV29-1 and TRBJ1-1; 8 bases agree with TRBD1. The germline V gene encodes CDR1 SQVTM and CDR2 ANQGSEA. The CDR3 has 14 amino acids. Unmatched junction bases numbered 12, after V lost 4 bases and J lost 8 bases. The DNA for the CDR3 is TGCAGCGTTGTTGAAGGGACAGGCTCCTTCGAAGCTTTCTTT. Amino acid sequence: CSVVEGTGSFEAFF. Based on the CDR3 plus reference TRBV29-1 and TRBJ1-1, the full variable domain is SAVISQKPSRDICQRGTSLTIQCQVDSQVTMMFWYRQQPGQSLTLIATANQGSEATYESGFVIDKFPISRPNLTFSTLTVSNMSPEDSSIYLCSVVEGTGSFEAFFGQGTRLTVV.

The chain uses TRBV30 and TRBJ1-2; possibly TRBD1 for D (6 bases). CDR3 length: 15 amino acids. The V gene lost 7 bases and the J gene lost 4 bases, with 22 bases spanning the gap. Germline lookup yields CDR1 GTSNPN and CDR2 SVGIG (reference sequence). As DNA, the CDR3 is TGTGCCTCGGAGTGGGGTTCGGGGGGCAGCTATGGCTACACCTTC. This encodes CASEWGSGGSYGYTF.

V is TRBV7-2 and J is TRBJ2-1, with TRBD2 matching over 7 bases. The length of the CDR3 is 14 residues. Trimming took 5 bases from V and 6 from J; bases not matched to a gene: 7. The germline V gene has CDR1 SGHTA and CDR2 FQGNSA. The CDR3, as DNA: TGTGCCAGCAGCCCTCAGGGAGGGATCAATGAGCAGTTCTTC. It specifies CASSPQGGINEQFF.

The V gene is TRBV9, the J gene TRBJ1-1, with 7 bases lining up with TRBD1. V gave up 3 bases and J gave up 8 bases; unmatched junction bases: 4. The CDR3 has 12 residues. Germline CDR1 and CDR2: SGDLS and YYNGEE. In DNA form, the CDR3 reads TGTGCCAGCAGCGCGGGGACAGTCGAAGCTTTCTTT. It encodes CASSAGTVEAFF.

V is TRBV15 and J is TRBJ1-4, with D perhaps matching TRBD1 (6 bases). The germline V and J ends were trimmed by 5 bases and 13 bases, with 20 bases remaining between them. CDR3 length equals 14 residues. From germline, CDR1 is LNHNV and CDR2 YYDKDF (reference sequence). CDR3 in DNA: TGTGCCACCAGCGACGACAGGATCGTTAGGGGACTGTTTTTT. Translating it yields CATSDDRIVRGLFF. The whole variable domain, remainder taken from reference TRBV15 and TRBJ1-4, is DAMVIQNPRYQVTQFGKPVTLSCSQTLNHNVMYWYQQKSSQAPKLLFHYYDKDFNNEADTPDNFQSRRPNTSFCFLDIRSPGLGDTAMYLCATSDDRIVRGLFFGSGTQLSVL.

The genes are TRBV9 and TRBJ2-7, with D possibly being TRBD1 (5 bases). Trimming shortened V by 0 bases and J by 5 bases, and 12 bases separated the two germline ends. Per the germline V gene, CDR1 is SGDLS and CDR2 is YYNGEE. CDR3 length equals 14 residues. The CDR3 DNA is TGTGCCAGCAGCGTAGGGCAGGGTGGGAACGAGCAGTACTTC. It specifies CASSVGQGGNEQYF.

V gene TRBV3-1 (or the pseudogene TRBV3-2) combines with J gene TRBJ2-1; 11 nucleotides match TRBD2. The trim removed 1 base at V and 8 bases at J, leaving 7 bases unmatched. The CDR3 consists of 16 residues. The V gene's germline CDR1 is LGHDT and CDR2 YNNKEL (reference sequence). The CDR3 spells CASSQAILAGVDEQFF. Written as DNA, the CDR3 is TGTGCCAGCAGCCAAGCAATACTAGCGGGAGTGGATGAGCAGTTCTTC.

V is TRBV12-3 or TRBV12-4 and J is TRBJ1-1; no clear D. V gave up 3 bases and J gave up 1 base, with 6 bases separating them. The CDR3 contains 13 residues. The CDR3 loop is CASSFGRNTEAFF. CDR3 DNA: TGTGCCAGCAGTTTTGGTCGGAACACTGAAGCTTTCTTT.